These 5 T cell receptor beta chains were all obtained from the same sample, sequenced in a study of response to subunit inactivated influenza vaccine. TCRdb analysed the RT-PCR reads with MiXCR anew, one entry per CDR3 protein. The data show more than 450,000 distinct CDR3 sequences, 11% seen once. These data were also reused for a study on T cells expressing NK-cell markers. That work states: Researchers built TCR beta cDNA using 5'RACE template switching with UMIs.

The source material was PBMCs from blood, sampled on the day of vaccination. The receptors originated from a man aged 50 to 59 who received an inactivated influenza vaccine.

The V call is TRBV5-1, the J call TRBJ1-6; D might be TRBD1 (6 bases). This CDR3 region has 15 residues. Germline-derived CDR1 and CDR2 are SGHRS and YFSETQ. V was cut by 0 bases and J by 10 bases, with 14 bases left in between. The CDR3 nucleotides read TGCGCCAGCAGCTTGGGTGGCACGGGACACTCACCCCTCCACTTT. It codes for CASSLGGTGHSPLHF.

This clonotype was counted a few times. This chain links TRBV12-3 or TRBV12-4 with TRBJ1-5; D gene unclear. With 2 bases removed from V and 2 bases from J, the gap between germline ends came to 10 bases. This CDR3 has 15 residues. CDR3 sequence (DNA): TGTGCCAGCAGTTTAAGTCCCCACGGCAATCAGCCCCAGCATTTT. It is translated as CASSLSPHGNQPQHF.

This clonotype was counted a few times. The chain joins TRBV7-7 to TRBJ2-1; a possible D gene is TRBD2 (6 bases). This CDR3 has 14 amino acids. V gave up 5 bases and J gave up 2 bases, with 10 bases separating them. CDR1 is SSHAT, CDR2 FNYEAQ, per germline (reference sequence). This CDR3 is CASSSGGTYNEQFF. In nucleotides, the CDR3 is TGTGCCAGCAGCAGCGGCGGGACCTACAATGAGCAGTTCTTC. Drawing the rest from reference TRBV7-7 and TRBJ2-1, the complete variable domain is GAGVSQSPRYKVTKRGQDVTLRCDPISSHATLYWYQQALGQGPEFLTYFNYEAQPDKSGLPSDRFSAERPEGSISTLTIQRTEQRDSAMYRCASSSGGTYNEQFFGPGTRLTVL.

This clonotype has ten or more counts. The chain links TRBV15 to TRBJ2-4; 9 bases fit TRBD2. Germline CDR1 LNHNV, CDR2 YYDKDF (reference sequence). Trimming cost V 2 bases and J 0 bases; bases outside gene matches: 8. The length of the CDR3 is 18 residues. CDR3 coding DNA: TGTGCCACCAGCAGACTAGCGGGGAATTTACTAGCCAAAAACATTCAGTACTTC. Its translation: CATSRLAGNLLAKNIQYF.

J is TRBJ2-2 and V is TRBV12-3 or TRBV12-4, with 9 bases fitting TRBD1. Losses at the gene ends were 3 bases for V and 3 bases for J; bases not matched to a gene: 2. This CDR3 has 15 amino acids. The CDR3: CASSFRQGDTGELFF. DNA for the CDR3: TGTGCCAGCAGTTTTCGACAGGGGGACACCGGGGAGCTGTTTTTT.